The 19 T cell receptor beta chains below were found in one sample sequenced in a study of early T cells in non-severe SARS-CoV-2 infection. A single record per CDR3 protein comes from TCRdb applying MiXCR to the 5' RACE reads. Of about 33,000 distinct CDR3 sequences listed, under 6% are singletons. The sample taken for sequencing was whole blood. These receptors were taken from an adult who was a healthcare worker with PCR-confirmed SARS-CoV-2 infection or an uninfected control (not recorded which).

This clonotype was counted ten times or more. The chain uses TRBV7-8 and TRBJ2-7; D is undetermined. The CDR3 contains 12 residues. The germline CDR1 and CDR2 sequences are SGHVS and FQNEAQ. V dropped 6 bases and J dropped 5 bases, with 11 bases sitting between them. The CDR3 is CASSSLGHEQYF. The CDR3 nucleotides are TGTGCCAGCAGTTCTTTGGGTCACGAGCAGTACTTC.

This clonotype was counted many times. The gene calls are TRBV10-3 and TRBJ1-6; TRBD1 aligns across 7 bases. After removal of 6 bases from V and 5 bases from J, the junction contained 7 bases not matched to a gene. Germline values: CDR1 ENHRY, CDR2 SYGVKD. This CDR3 has 15 residues. CDR3 bases: TGTGCCATCAGAGAGGGACAGACGGATAATTCACCCCTCCACTTT. Translation gives CAIREGQTDNSPLHF.

There are a few counts of this clonotype. The V gene is TRBV29-1, the J gene TRBJ2-7; D is ambiguous. This CDR3 comprises 11 residues. CDR1 SQVTM and CDR2 ANQGSEA come from the germline V gene. V lost 4 bases and J 3 bases, leaving 7 bases between the germline ends. Here the CDR3 reads CSVVRGYEQYF. The CDR3 bases are TGCAGCGTTGTAAGAGGCTACGAGCAGTACTTC.

This rearrangement joins TRBV5-1 to TRBJ2-2; the match to TRBD1 covers 11 bases. The germline V gene has CDR1 SGHRS and CDR2 YFSETQ. Germline trimming cut 4 bases from V and 5 bases from J; bases unmatched to any gene: 7. The CDR3 sequence is 16 residues long. This CDR3 reads CASSTSGTGGTGELFF. The CDR3 DNA reads TGCGCCAGCAGCACCTCCGGGACAGGGGGAACCGGGGAGCTGTTTTTT. The full variable domain, in which reference TRBV5-1 and TRBJ2-2 provide the parts outside the CDR3, is KAGVTQTPRYLIKTRGQQVTLSCSPISGHRSVSWYQQTPGQGLQFLFEYFSETQRNKGNFPGRFSGRQFSNSRSEMNVSTLELGDSALYLCASSTSGTGGTGELFFGEGSRLTVL.

This clonotype was found a few times. The gene calls are TRBV9 and TRBJ2-1; 9 nucleotides line up with TRBD1. Germline assignment: CDR1 SGDLS and CDR2 YYNGEE. Trimming removed 2 bases from V and 5 bases from J; junction bases left unmatched: 8. CDR3 length: 16 residues. This CDR3 is CASSVTGTGRNNEQFF. For the CDR3, the DNA is TGTGCCAGCAGCGTGACCGGGACAGGGAGGAACAATGAGCAGTTCTTC.

This clonotype has at least ten counts. This sequence joins TRBV7-9 and TRBJ2-3; the match to TRBD2 covers 8 bases. There are 19 residues in the CDR3. Losses at the gene ends were 7 bases for V and 0 bases for J; bases not matched to a gene: 18. Germline V gene data show CDR1 as SEHNR and CDR2 as FQNEAQ (reference sequence). The CDR3 DNA sequence: TGTGCCAGCATGCCCCCTTTGGGCGGGGGGCGTCCTAGCACAGATACGCAGTATTTT. It codes for CASMPPLGGGRPSTDTQYF.

This rearrangement joins TRBV5-1 to TRBJ2-3, with D perhaps TRBD1 (6 bases). From germline, CDR1 is SGHRS and CDR2 YFSETQ. The CDR3 is made up of 16 amino acids. The germline V and J ends were trimmed by 0 bases and 2 bases, with 13 bases remaining between them. CDR3 nucleotide sequence: TGCGCCAGCAGCTTGGCGGCAGGGGAGATCACAGATACGCAGTATTTT. Its protein product is CASSLAAGEITDTQYF. The complete variable domain, with remaining parts taken from reference TRBV5-1 and TRBJ2-3, reads KAGVTQTPRYLIKTRGQQVTLSCSPISGHRSVSWYQQTPGQGLQFLFEYFSETQRNKGNFPGRFSGRQFSNSRSEMNVSTLELGDSALYLCASSLAAGEITDTQYFGPGTRLTVL.

This clonotype was seen a handful of times. The CDR3 sequence: CASSHNEADHTKGYTF. The CDR3 nucleotides are TGCGCCAGCAGCCACAATGAGGCAGACCACACCAAGGGCTACACCTTC. The rearrangement links TRBV4-1 to TRBJ1-2; D is unclear. This CDR3 comprises 16 residues. Germline V gene lookup returns CDR1 MGHRA and CDR2 YSYEKL. V was cut by 3 bases and J by 8 bases, with 22 bases left in between.

In this sample, this clonotype turned up many times. The rearrangement joins TRBV29-1 to TRBJ2-7, with D possibly matching TRBD1 (7 bases). The V gene's germline CDR1 is SQVTM and CDR2 ANQGSEA. This CDR3 spans 11 amino acids. Trimming removed 7 bases from V and 6 bases from J, with 13 bases in between. CDR3 nucleotides: TGCAGCGGAAACAGGGGAGGCGAGCAGTACTTC. Translating gives CSGNRGGEQYF.

The CDR3 DNA is TGTGCCAGCAGCCAAGCTTTTTGGGCGAACAGAAACATTCAGTACTTC. This gives the protein CASSQAFWANRNIQYF. The V gene is TRBV3-2, the J gene TRBJ2-4; the table names TRBD1, a call not compared with the DNA. TRBV3-2 is described as a pseudogene. The CDR3 extends over 16 amino acids.

Many counts were recorded for this clonotype. V gene TRBV6-5 combines with J gene TRBJ2-3; 7 nucleotides match TRBD2. The V gene's germline CDR1 is MNHEY and CDR2 SVGAGI. V trimming: 4 bases; J trimming: 4 bases; junction bases outside the gene matches: 8. The CDR3 contains 15 residues. CDR3 bases: TGTGCCAGCAGTTCATCAGCGGGGCGGGCAGATACGCAGTATTTT. The encoded protein is CASSSSAGRADTQYF.

The V gene is TRBV6-2 or TRBV6-3, the J gene TRBJ2-5, with TRBD2 matching 11 bases. Losses at the gene ends were 8 bases for V and 7 bases for J; bases not matched to a gene: 12. The CDR3 extends over 15 amino acids. Germline CDR1 and CDR2: MNHEY and SVGEGT. Written as DNA, the CDR3 is TGTGCCAGCGCAACAGGACTAGCGGGCGGCACGACCCAGTACTTC. Translated: CASATGLAGGTTQYF.

The V gene is TRBV28, the J gene TRBJ2-3; 11 bases align to TRBD2. Germline V CDR1 and CDR2: MDHEN, SYDVKM. CDR3 length: 18 amino acids. V lost 6 bases, J lost 1 base, and 12 bases stayed unmatched. The CDR3 reads CASRFSGGAPRGTDTQYF. CDR3 nucleotide sequence: TGTGCCAGCAGGTTTAGCGGGGGGGCCCCGAGAGGCACAGATACGCAGTATTTT.

The rearrangement links TRBV6-4 to TRBJ2-7; 8 positions agree with TRBD1. Germline V CDR1 and CDR2: MRHNA, SNTAGT. This CDR3 is built from 14 residues. With 4 bases clipped from V and 5 bases from J, the junction kept 7 bases outside the gene matches. CDR3 DNA sequence: TGTGCCAGCAGTGTGGTCGGGGGACAGGACGAGCAGTACTTC. It is translated as CASSVVGGQDEQYF.

This clonotype came up a few times. V usage is TRBV5-1 and J usage is TRBJ1-1, with D hard to call. The CDR3 length is 14 residues. V was shortened by 5 bases and J by 4 bases, with 15 bases between the two germline ends. Germline V gene sequence: CDR1 SGHRS, CDR2 YFSETQ. DNA for the CDR3: TGCGCCAGCAGGGTGGCGTCCGAAAGCACTGAAGCTTTCTTT. Translation gives CASRVASESTEAFF.

At least ten counts were recorded for this clonotype. The chain has TRBV5-4 and TRBJ2-4; D might be TRBD1 or TRBD2, each matching 5 bases. V was cut by 2 bases and J by 2 bases, with 11 bases left in between. Looked up from germline, CDR1 is SGHNT and CDR2 is YYREEE (reference sequence). The CDR3 is 15 residues long. CDR3 bases: TGTGCCAGCAGCTTACTAGACAGTACCAAAAACATTCAGTACTTC. Its protein is CASSLLDSTKNIQYF.

This clonotype showed up many times. V and J are TRBV6-5 and TRBJ1-1, with 7 positions matching TRBD1. CDR3 length: 13 amino acids. The germline gives CDR1 MNHEY, CDR2 SVGAGI. The V gene end was trimmed by 8 bases and the J gene end by 5 bases; junction bases not matched to a gene: 8. The CDR3 sequence: CASLVGRGTEAFF. In DNA form, the CDR3 reads TGTGCCAGCCTGGTTGGCAGGGGGACTGAAGCTTTCTTT.

The chain joins TRBV6-2 or TRBV6-3 to TRBJ1-4; perhaps TRBD1 as D (6 bases). V lost 8 bases to trimming and J lost 7 bases, with 23 bases between them. CDR3 length equals 16 residues. CDR1 is MNHEY, CDR2 SVGEGT, per germline. CDR3 nucleotide sequence: TGTGCCAGCGCAAGGTCGTGGCGGGGGCGCCGTGAAAAACTGTTTTTT. Protein: CASARSWRGRREKLFF.

This clonotype occurred a few times. The rearrangement joins TRBV6-1 to TRBJ2-7; TRBD1 is a possible D gene (5 bases). The V end lost 5 bases, the J end lost 12 bases, and 14 bases lay between the germline ends. Per germline, CDR1 MNHNS and CDR2 SASEGT. The CDR3 runs 11 residues. The CDR3 here is CASSTNRLRYF. The CDR3 region has the DNA TGTGCCAGCAGTACTAACAGGTTAAGGTACTTC.